This T cell receptor (beta chain) was profiled in a study of human thymus T cells. This clone has a single count. The antigen remains undetermined. In corrective heart surgery, resections were taken, and these provided the thymus tissue. Congenital heart defects were the reason for the corrective surgery that the donors, healthy Finnish infants, were having. Study-wide results and limits: Related research found strongly overlapping thymic repertoires in unrelated individuals. Within thymic and blood repertoires, V and J gene usage appeared to be biased.

Data came from immunoSEQ multiplex PCR; TCRdb stores just in-frame clones and leaves some out. The table lists more than 70,000 clones, roughly 96% of them singletons, with approximately 0.03% in the top ten. CDR1 is MNHEY, CDR2 SVGAGI, per germline. V shed 2 bases and J shed 1 base, with 11 bases lying between them. This CDR3 comprises 15 residues. The sample comprised thymus tissue. The receptor was derived from a boy younger than two with a congenital heart defect but otherwise immunologically healthy. The chain recombines TRBV6-5 with TRBJ1-1; possible D gene TRBD1, 6 bases. CDR3 residues: CASSYHREKNTEAFF. The CDR3 DNA reads as TGTGCCAGCAGTTACCACAGGGAAAAGAACACTGAAGCTTTCTTT.